The clone carrying this T cell receptor (beta chain) has only a few counts. One end of the junction is discordant with germline, which a read error may explain. Germline CDR1 GTSNPN, CDR2 SVGIG (reference sequence). The CDR3 is 14 residues long. This record comes from a study of beta chain features in type 1 diabetes. As for the study in general: Sorted cells from all samples, numbering 107,917,701, were examined.

Sorting of CD4+ naive, central memory, regulatory and stem cell-like memory cells was performed via CD45RO/CCR7/CD25/CD127/CD95/CD27. Expressed TCRB transcripts were sequenced, since all the RNA that had been isolated was reverse transcribed. Measured with immunoSEQ multiplex PCR; TCRdb has only the in-frame clones, and not every one. This sample has hundreds of thousands of clones, with roughly 16% found just once. The sequenced material came from naive CD4+ T cells from blood. V is TRBV30 and J is TRBJ1-1; no clear D. The TCR comes from a man younger than 35 in good health. The CDR3 spells CAWKGGIVKTEAFF. The CDR3 DNA follows: TGTGCCTGGAAAGGAGGGATAGTGAAAACTGAAGCTTTCTTT.